Reported below is one T cell receptor beta chain. The sample holds one count of this clone. There is no known antigen for this receptor. Within one base of it there is no much larger clone, and no base qualities were kept. These data originate in a study of blood T cell repertoires in COVID-19 (dated by TCRdb to between 2020 and 2021). With respect to the entire study: Collaborator samples came from the United States, Italy and Spain and covered acute and convalescent phases of COVID-19. The material from the prospective study consisted of cDNA or gDNA derived from T cells, B-cell-depleted T cells, or PBMCs. Subjects who had been exposed to COVID-19, were actively infected with it, or had recovered from it provided the deeply sampled blood TCRbeta repertoires that made up the dataset. The repertoires were released in a freely available public database intended as a resource for research on the immune response to SARS-CoV-2. Samples were obtained from the ongoing ImmuneRACE study (first 160 participants) and from some 1,300 subjects provided by 6 global collaborators. Nearly every sample came with metadata listing a de-identified subject ID, COVID-19 status, age in years and sex. Where available, HLA class I and class II types were obtained from metadata supplied by the sample provider rather than from assay-based typing.

Collaborating institutions collected whole blood in K2EDTA tubes following their own protocols. For TCRbeta analysis, collaborators shipped samples in one of three forms: frozen whole blood, isolated PBMCs, or DNA extracted from either of those sample types. Points the paper makes about the study in general: How much clinical and demographic metadata was included differed by source and by participant, and the metadata was provided uncurated.

The immunoSEQ Assay, a bias-controlled multiplex PCR, was used to amplify TCRbeta CDR3 regions from genomic DNA. On the authors' methods: The number of nucleated cells in each sample was estimated from the amplification of reference gene primers within the assay. To quantify the absolute abundance of each unique TCRbeta CDR3 rearrangement, sequence reads were collapsed and filtered. For each sample, productive Simpson clonality was calculated as the square root of Simpson's diversity index across productive rearrangements. This immuneACCESS table, as held by TCRdb, lists in-frame sequences with V and J called but not all clones. Of the missing ones, under half trace to an unresolved V gene in checked studies; the others have no known cause. V and J calls plus clone size are reproduced from that table; the DNA served to infer D and trimming. In this sample the table shows 150,000 or so clones, approximately 80% of which occur a single time. The top ten clonotypes cover approximately 2.9% of the sample.

The sequenced material came from peripheral blood. This TCR was recovered from a woman aged 55-75 years with acute or convalescent COVID-19.

The sequenced DNA is TGTGCCAGCAGCCAAGGGCGCGGGGGGGCCGTGGATACGCAGTATTTT. Translated, it reads CASSQGRGGAVDTQYF. The sequence joins TRBV14 to TRBJ2-3; TRBD2 agrees with 9 junctional bases. CDR1 and CDR2, looked up from the germline V gene, are SGHDN and FVKESK. From its cysteine to its phenylalanine, the CDR3 spans 16 amino acids. The entry retains the CDR3 DNA only, 48 bases that are in frame from base 1. Trimming takes 1 base off V and 6 bases off J; junction bases not matched to a gene: 8.